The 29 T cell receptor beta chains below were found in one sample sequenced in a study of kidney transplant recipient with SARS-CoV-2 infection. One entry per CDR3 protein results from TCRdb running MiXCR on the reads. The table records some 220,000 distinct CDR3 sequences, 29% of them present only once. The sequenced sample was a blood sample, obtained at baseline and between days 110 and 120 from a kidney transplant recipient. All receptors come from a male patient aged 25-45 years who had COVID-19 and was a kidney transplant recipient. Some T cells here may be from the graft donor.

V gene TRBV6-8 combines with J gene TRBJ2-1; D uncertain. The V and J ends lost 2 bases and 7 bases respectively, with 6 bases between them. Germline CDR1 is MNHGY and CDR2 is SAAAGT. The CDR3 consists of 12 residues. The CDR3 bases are TGTGCCAGCAGTTACCTGGGTAATGAGCAGTTCTTC. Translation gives CASSYLGNEQFF.

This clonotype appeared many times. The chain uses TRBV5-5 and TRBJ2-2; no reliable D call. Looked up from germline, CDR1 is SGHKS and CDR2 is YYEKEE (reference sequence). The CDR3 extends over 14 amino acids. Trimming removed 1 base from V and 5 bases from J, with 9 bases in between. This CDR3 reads CASSLFLGTGELFF. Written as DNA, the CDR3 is TGTGCCAGCAGCTTGTTTCTGGGAACCGGGGAGCTGTTTTTT.

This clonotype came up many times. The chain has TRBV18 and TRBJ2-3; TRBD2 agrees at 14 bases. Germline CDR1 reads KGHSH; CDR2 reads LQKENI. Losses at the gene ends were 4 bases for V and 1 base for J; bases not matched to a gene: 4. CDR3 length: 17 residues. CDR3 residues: CASSQGLAGARTDTQYF. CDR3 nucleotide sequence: TGTGCCAGCTCACAGGGACTAGCGGGAGCCCGCACAGATACGCAGTATTTT.

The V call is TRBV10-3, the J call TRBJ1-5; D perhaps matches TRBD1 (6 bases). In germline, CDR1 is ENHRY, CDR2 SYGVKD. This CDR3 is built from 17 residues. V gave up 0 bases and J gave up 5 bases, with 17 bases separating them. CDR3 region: CAISESLGRGNDQPQHF. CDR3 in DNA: TGTGCCATCAGTGAGTCTCTCGGCAGGGGTAACGATCAGCCCCAGCATTTT.

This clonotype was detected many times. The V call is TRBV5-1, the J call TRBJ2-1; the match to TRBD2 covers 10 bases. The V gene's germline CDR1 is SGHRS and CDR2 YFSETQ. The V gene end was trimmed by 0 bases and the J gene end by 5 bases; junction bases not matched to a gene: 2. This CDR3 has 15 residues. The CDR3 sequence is CASSLVLAGDNEQFF. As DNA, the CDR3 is TGCGCCAGCAGCTTGGTTCTAGCGGGGGACAATGAGCAGTTCTTC. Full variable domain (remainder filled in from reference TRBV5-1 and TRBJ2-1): KAGVTQTPRYLIKTRGQQVTLSCSPISGHRSVSWYQQTPGQGLQFLFEYFSETQRNKGNFPGRFSGRQFSNSRSEMNVSTLELGDSALYLCASSLVLAGDNEQFFGPGTRLTVL.

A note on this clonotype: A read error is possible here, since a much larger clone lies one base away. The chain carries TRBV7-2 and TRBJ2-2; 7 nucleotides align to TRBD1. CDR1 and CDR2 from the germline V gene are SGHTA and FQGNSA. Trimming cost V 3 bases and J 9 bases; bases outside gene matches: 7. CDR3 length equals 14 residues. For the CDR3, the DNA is TGTGCCAGCAGCTTCTTACAGGGGACCAGGGAGCTGTTTTTT. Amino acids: CASSFLQGTRELFF.

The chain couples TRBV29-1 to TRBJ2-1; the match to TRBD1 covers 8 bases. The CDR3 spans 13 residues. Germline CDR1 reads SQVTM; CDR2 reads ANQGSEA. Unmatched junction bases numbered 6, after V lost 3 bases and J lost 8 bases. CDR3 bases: TGCAGCGTTGATTGGGACAGGTCCTATGAGCAGTTCTTC. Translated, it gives CSVDWDRSYEQFF.

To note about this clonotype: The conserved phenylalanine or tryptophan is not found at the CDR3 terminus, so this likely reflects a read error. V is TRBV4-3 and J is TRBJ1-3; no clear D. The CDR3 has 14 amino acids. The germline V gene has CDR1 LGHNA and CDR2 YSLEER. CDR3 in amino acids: CDSSQKGGGNTIYS. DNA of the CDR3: TGCGACAGCAGCCAGAAAGGAGGAGGAAACACCATATATTCT.

As DNA, the CDR3 is TGTGCCAGTAGTATTGCTGGGAATGAGCAGTTCTTC. Its translation is CASSIAGNEQFF. The chain carries TRBV19 and TRBJ2-1, with no clear D. The CDR3 has 12 amino acids. Germline values: CDR1 LNHDA, CDR2 SQIVND (reference sequence). The V end was cut by 3 bases, the J end by 7 bases, with 7 bases between. The full variable domain, completed using reference TRBV19 and TRBJ2-1, is DGGITQSPKYLFRKEGQNVTLSCEQNLNHDAMYWYRQDPGQGLRLIYYSQIVNDFQKGDIAEGYSVSREKKESFPLTVTSAQKNPTAFYLCASSIAGNEQFFGPGTRLTVL.

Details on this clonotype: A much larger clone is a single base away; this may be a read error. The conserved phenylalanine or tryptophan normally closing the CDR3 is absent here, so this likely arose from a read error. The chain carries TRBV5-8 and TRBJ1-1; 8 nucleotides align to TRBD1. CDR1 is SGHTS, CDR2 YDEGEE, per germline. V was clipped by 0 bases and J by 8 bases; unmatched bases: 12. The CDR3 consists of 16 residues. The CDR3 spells CASSLGWRTGGREAFS. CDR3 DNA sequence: TGTGCCAGCAGCTTGGGTTGGCGCACAGGGGGTCGAGAAGCTTTCTCT.

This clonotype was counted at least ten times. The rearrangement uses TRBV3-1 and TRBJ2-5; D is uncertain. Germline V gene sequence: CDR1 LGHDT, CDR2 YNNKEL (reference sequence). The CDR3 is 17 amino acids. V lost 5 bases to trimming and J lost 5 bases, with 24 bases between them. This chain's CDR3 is CASSCRHPISFSETQYF. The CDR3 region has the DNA TGTGCCAGCAGCTGTAGGCATCCCATTTCTTTCTCTGAGACCCAGTACTTC.

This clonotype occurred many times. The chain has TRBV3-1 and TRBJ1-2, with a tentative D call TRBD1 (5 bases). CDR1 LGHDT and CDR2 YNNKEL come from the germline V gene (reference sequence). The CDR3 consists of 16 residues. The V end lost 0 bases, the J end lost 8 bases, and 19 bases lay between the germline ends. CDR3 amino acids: CASSQDFLEGQGGYTF. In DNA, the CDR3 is TGTGCCAGCAGCCAAGATTTTCTGGAGGGTCAGGGCGGCTACACCTTC.

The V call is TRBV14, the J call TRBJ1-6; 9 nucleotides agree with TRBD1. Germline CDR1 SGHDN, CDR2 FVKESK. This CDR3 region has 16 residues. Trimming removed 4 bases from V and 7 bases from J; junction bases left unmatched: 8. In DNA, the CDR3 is TGTGCCAGCAGCCCCCAGGGACAGGGTATAAATTCACCCCTCCACTTT. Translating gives CASSPQGQGINSPLHF.

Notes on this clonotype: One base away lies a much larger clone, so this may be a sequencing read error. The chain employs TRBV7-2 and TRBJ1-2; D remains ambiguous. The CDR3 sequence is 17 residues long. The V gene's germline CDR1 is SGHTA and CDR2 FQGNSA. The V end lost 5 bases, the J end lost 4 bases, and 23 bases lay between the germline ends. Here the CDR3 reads CASSVTCRDVKTYGYTF. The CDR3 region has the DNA TGTGCCAGCAGCGTAACGTGCAGAGACGTAAAGACCTATGGCTACACCTTC.

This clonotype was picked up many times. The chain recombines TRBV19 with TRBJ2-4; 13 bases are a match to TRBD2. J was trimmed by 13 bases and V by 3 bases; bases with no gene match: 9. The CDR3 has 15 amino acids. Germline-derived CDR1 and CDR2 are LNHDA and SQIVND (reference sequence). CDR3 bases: TGTGCCAGTAGTATCTCCGGGACTAGCGGGACTGAGCAGTACTTC. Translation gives CASSISGTSGTEQYF.

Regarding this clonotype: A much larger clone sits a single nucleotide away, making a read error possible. The CDR3 loop is CAWLQGSYGCTF. Written as DNA, the CDR3 is TGTGCCTGGCTACAGGGGAGCTATGGCTGCACCTTC. The genes are TRBV30 and TRBJ1-2, with 7 nucleotides matching TRBD1. Germline CDR1 is GTSNPN and CDR2 is SVGIG (reference sequence). CDR3 length equals 12 residues.

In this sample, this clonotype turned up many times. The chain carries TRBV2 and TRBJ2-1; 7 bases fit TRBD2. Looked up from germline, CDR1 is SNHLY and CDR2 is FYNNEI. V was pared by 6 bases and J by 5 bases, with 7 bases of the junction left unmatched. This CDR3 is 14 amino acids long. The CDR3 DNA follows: TGTGCCAGCAGAAGGGAGGGCCTAAACAATGAGCAGTTCTTC. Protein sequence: CASRREGLNNEQFF.

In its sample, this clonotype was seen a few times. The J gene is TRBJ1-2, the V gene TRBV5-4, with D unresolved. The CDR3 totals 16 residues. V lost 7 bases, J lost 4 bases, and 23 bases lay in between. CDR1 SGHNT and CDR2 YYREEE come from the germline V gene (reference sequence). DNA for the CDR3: TGTGCCAGCGATAAGCCCGTACCAGGAAAGACCTATGGCTACACCTTC. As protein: CASDKPVPGKTYGYTF.

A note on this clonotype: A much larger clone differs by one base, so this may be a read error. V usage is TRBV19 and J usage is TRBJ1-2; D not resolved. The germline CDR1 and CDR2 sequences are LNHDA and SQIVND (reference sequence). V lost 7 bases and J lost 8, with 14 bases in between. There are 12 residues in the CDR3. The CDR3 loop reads CASKFSPGGYTF. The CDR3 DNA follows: TGTGCCAGTAAATTTTCCCCTGGGGGCTACACCTTC. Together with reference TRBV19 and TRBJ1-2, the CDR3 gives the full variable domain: DGGITQSPKYLFRKEGQNVTLSCEQNLNHDAMYWYRQDPGQGLRLIYYSQIVNDFQKGDIAEGYSVSREKKESFPLTVTSAQKNPTAFYLCASKFSPGGYTFGSGTRLTVV.

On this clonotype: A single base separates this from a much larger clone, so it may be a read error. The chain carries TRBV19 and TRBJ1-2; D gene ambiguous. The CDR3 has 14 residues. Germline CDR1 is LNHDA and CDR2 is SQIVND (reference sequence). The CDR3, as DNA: TGTGCCAGTAGAATCCCTTGGGAGGACGGTGGCTGCACCTTC. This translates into CASRIPWEDGGCTF.

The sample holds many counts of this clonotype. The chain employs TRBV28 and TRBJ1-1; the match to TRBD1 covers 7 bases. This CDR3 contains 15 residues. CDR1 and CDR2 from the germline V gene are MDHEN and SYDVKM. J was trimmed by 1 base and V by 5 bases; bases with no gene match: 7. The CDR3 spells CASSTETGQNTEAFF. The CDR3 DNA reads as TGTGCCAGCAGTACCGAGACAGGGCAGAACACTGAAGCTTTCTTT.

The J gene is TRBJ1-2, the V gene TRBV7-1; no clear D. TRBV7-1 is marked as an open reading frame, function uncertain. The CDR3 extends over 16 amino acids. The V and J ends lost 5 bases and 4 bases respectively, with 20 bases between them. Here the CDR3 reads CASSIHHEGKTYGYTF. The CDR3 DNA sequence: TGTGCCAGCAGCATTCATCACGAGGGAAAGACCTATGGCTACACCTTC.

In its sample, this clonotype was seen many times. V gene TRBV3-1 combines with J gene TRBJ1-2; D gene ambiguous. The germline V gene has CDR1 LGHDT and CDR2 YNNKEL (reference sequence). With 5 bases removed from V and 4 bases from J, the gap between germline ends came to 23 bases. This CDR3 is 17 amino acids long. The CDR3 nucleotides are TGTGCCAGCAGCTCGACCGTCACCCTTCGAAAGACCTATGGCTACACCTTC. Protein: CASSSTVTLRKTYGYTF.

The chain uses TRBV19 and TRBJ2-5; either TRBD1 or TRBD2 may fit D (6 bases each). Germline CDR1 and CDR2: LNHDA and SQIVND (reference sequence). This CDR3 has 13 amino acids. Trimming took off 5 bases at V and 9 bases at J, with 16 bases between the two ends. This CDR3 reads CASSPGARAAQYF. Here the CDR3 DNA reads TGTGCCAGTAGTCCGGGGGCCCGAGCGGCCCAGTACTTC.

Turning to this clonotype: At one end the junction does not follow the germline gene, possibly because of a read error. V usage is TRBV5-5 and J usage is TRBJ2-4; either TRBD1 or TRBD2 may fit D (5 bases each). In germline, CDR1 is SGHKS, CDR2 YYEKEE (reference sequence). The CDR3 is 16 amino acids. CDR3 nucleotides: TGTGCCAGCGGCTTGGGGGAAATTCTCGCCAAAAACATTCAGTACTTC. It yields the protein CASGLGEILAKNIQYF.

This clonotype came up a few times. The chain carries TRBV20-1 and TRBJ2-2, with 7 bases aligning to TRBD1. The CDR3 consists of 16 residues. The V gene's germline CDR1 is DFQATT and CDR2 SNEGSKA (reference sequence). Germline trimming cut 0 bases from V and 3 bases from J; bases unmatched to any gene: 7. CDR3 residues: CSARDPLGQDTGELFF. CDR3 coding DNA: TGCAGTGCTAGAGATCCTCTTGGACAGGACACCGGGGAGCTGTTTTTT.

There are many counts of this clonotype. CDR3 in amino acids: CSASQGGNQPQHF. The CDR3 coding sequence is TGCAGTGCTAGTCAAGGGGGAAATCAGCCCCAGCATTTT. The rearrangement joins TRBV20-1 to TRBJ1-5, with a possible D match to TRBD1 (6 bases). The CDR3 is 13 amino acids. Deletions cut 3 bases from V and 4 bases from J, with 10 bases between. Germline assignment: CDR1 DFQATT and CDR2 SNEGSKA (reference sequence).

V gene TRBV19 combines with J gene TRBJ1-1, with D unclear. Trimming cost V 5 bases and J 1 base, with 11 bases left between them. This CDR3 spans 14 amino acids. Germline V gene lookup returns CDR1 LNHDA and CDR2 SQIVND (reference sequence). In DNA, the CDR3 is TGTGCCAGTAGTTGGGCAGACCCGAACACTGAAGCTTTCTTT. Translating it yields CASSWADPNTEAFF.

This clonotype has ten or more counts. In DNA form, the CDR3 reads TGTGCCTGGATTGTGGCGCGTTATAGAAAGACCTATGGCTACACCTTC. Its translation: CAWIVARYRKTYGYTF. The chain employs TRBV30 and TRBJ1-2, with unresolved D. The CDR3 sequence is 16 residues long. Germline V gene lookup returns CDR1 GTSNPN and CDR2 SVGIG (reference sequence). Trimming shortened V by 4 bases and J by 4 bases, and 22 bases separated the two germline ends.